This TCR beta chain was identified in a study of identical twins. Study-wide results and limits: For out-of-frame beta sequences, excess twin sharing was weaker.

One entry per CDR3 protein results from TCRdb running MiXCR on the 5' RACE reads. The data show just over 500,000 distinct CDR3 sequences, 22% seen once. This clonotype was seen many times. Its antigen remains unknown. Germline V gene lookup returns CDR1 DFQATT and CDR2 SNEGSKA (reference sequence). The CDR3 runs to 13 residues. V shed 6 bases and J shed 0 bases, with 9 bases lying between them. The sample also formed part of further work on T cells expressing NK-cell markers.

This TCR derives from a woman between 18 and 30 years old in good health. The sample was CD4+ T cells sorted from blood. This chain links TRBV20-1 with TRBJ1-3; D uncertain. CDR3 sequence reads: CSATRHSGNTIYF. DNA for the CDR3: TGCAGTGCGACAAGACACTCTGGAAACACCATATATTTT.